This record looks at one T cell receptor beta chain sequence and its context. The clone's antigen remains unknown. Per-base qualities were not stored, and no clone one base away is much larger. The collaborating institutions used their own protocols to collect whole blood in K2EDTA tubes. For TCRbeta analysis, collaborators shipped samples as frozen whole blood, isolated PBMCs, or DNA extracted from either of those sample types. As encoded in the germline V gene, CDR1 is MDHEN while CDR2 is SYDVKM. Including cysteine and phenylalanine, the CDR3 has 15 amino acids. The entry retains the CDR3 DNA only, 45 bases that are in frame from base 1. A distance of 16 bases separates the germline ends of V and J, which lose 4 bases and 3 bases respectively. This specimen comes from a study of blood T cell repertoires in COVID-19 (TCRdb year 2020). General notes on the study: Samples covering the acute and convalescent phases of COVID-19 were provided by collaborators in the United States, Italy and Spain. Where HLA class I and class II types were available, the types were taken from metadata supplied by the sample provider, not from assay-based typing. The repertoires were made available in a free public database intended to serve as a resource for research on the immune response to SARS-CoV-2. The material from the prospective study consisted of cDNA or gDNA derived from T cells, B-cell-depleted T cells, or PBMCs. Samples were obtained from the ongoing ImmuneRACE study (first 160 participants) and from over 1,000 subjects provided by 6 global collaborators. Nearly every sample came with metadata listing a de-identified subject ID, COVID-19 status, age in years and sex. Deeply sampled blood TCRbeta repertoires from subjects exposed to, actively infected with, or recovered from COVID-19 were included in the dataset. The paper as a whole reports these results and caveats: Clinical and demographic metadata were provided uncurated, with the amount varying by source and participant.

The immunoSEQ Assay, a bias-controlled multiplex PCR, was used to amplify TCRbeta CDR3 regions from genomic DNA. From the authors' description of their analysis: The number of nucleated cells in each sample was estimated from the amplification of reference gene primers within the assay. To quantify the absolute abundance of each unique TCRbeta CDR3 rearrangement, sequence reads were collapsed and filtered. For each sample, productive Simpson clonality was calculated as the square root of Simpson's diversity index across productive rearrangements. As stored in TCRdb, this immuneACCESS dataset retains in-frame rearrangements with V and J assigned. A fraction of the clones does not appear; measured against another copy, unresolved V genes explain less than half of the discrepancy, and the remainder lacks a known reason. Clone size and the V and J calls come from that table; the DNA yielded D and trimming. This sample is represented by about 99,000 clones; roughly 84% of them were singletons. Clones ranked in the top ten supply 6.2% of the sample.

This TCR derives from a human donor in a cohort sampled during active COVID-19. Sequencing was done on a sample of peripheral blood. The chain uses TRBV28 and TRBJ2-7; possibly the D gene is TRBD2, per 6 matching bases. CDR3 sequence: CASSSPQRVFYEQYF. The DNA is TGTGCCAGCAGTTCCCCCCAGCGGGTATTCTACGAGCAGTACTTC.